This entry features one TCR beta chain sequence. What it binds is unknown. Everyone who donated was a healthy bone marrow donor. This entry belongs to a study of cytomegalovirus exposure and HLA in healthy donors. Study-wide context: Among the approximately 380 donors who were genotyped, roughly 86% fell in the genetic ancestry cluster that is associated with self-reported Caucasian donors.

It was with 60 Vbeta and 13 Jbeta primers that the PCR ran. This table comes from immunoSEQ multiplex PCR, and its TCRdb copy is limited to in-frame clones, with some not included. The listing records some 140,000 clones. The CDR3 is 15 amino acids. Germline V gene data show CDR1 as SGHRS and CDR2 as YFSETQ. The germline V and J ends were trimmed by 1 base and 2 bases, with 12 bases remaining between them. Study outcomes and limitations: Trimming of TCR beta V- and J-genes showed a link, identified in a later analysis, to a missense DCLRE1C variant. For most subjects, TCR beta sequences were reported to predict HLA-A and HLA-B alleles with accuracy.

This clonotype was obtained from a woman aged 55 to 70 in good health and CMV-seronegative. Input material: PBMCs. The genes are TRBV5-1 and TRBJ1-1; perhaps TRBD1 as D (5 bases). For the CDR3, the DNA is TGCGCCAGCAGCTTGATCGGGCAGGGTAACACTGAAGCTTTCTTT. Translating gives CASSLIGQGNTEAFF.